The clone carrying this TCR beta chain was picked up a small number of times. Per the original data handling: Reference gene primer amplification gave estimated nucleated cell counts. Assay used: immunoSEQ multiplex PCR; TCRdb lists only in-frame clones, some missing. The V and J calls and the clone size are those of that table, but D and trimming were determined from the DNA. The sample has some 40,000 clones; around 90% are singletons. The data originate from a study of blood T cell repertoires in COVID-19. Study-wide context: Samples taken during acute and convalescent COVID-19 were collected in the United States, Italy and Spain. The cDNA or gDNA used as material had been derived from T cells, B-cell-depleted T cells, or PBMCs.

Germline CDR1 reads SNHLY; CDR2 reads FYNNEI. V lost 4 bases to trimming and J lost 6 bases; unmatched junction nucleotides: 5. This CDR3 contains 15 residues. The origin of this receptor is a man aged 60 to 75 with acute or convalescent COVID-19. Sequencing was performed on peripheral blood. The gene calls are TRBV2 and TRBJ2-2, with TRBD2 matching over 10 bases. The CDR3 loop is CASSGLAGVPGELFF. The CDR3 DNA sequence: TGTGCCAGCAGTGGTCTAGCGGGAGTACCCGGGGAGCTGTTTTTT.